The 29 T cell receptor beta chains given below trace back to one sample, sequenced in a study of T cell responses to AZD1222 COVID-19 vaccine. The method was immunoSEQ multiplex PCR; TCRdb's version includes in-frame clones alone and lacks a portion of them. Of 150,000 to 200,000 clones detected, roughly 92% appear once; the ten largest clones hold about 0.64%. The material sequenced was peripheral blood, taken on day 0 of AZD1222 vaccination. The receptors derive from an adult in good health.

The rearrangement joins TRBV18 to TRBJ1-2; D possibly corresponds to TRBD1 (6 bases). Germline V gene lookup returns CDR1 KGHSH and CDR2 LQKENI. Trimming took 6 bases from V and 5 from J, leaving 13 bases between them. The CDR3 loop spans 13 amino acids. The CDR3 region is CASSRSGDYGYTF. For the CDR3, the DNA is TGTGCCAGCTCGCGATCAGGGGATTATGGCTACACCTTC.

The chain links TRBV11-2 to TRBJ1-2, with TRBD1 as a possible D gene (6 bases). There are 18 residues in the CDR3. V lost 0 bases and J lost 4, with 21 bases in between. Germline V gene sequence: CDR1 SGHAT, CDR2 FQNNGV. CDR3 sequence: CASSLEGGTRGGPYGYTF. In DNA form, the CDR3 reads TGTGCCAGCAGCTTAGAAGGCGGGACAAGGGGAGGACCCTATGGCTACACCTTC.

This chain uses TRBV6-5 with TRBJ2-2; 14 nucleotides agree with TRBD2. From germline, CDR1 is MNHEY and CDR2 SVGAGI. This CDR3 contains 15 residues. The V and J ends lost 10 bases and 7 bases, in that order; junction bases with no gene match: 8. CDR3 loop: CATRGLAGVVGELFF. CDR3 coding DNA: TGTGCCACCCGGGGACTAGCGGGAGTTGTCGGGGAGCTGTTTTTT.

The chain has TRBV5-1 and TRBJ2-1; TRBD2 matches 14 bases. The germline V gene has CDR1 SGHRS and CDR2 YFSETQ. The CDR3 extends over 17 amino acids. J lost 9 bases, V lost 2 bases, and 10 bases had no gene match. As DNA, the CDR3 is TGCGCCAGCAGCTTATATAAGGGACTAGCGGGAGTCATTGAGCAGTTCTTC. Translating it yields CASSLYKGLAGVIEQFF.

This sequence joins TRBV28 and TRBJ1-1; TRBD1 might be the D (6 bases). CDR1 is MDHEN and CDR2 is SYDVKM in the germline V gene. V was shortened by 3 bases and J by 2 bases, with 16 bases between the two germline ends. The CDR3 length is 16 residues. For the CDR3, the DNA is TGTGCCAGCAGTTTTGGGGTTGCGGGGGGCAACACTGAAGCTTTCTTT. Translating gives CASSFGVAGGNTEAFF.

This sequence joins TRBV13 and TRBJ1-1, with D possibly matching TRBD1 (5 bases). Trimming left V 2 bases short and J 8 bases short, with 9 bases between. The V gene's germline CDR1 is PRHDT and CDR2 FYEKMQ (reference sequence). This CDR3 spans 12 amino acids. The CDR3 reads CASSLRQPEAFF. Written as DNA, the CDR3 is TGTGCCAGCAGCTTACGACAGCCCGAAGCTTTCTTT.

Notes on this clone: One end of the junction does not line up with germline, which may come from a read error. The chain has TRBV6-5 and TRBJ1-1; perhaps TRBD1 as D (6 bases). Germline V lookup: CDR1 MNHEY, CDR2 SVGAGI. The CDR3 is 13 residues long. The DNA of the CDR3 is TGTGCCAGCAGAAGAAGGGGGAACGCTGAAGCTTTCTTT. This sequence encodes CASRRRGNAEAFF.

In regard to this clone: Mismatch with germline at one junction end may stem from a read error. The genes are TRBV9 and TRBJ1-1; D uncertain. This CDR3 contains 12 residues. Germline V gene data show CDR1 as SGDLS and CDR2 as YYNGEE. The CDR3 reads CASSVGPVPQAF. DNA for the CDR3: TGTGCCAGCAGCGTAGGCCCAGTTCCCCAAGCCTTT.

The genes are TRBV4-1 and TRBJ2-1; 7 bases are a match to TRBD2. V lost 1 base to trimming and J lost 3 bases; unmatched junction nucleotides: 6. The CDR3 sequence is 16 residues long. Germline-derived CDR1 and CDR2 are MGHRA and YSYEKL. The DNA for the CDR3 is TGCGCCAGCAGCCAAGGAGGCGGGAGCGGCTACAATGAGCAGTTCTTC. This translates into CASSQGGGSGYNEQFF.

The chain joins TRBV6-1 to TRBJ2-6; D is uncertain. This CDR3 contains 17 residues. Per germline, CDR1 MNHNS and CDR2 SASEGT. V lost 1 base and J lost 3, with 13 bases in between. The CDR3 sequence: CASSEGRWGNGANVLTF. CDR3 in DNA: TGTGCCAGCAGTGAAGGGCGATGGGGAAATGGGGCCAACGTCCTGACTTTC.

This chain joins TRBV9 and TRBJ1-6, with TRBD1 as a possible D gene (5 bases). The germline V gene has CDR1 SGDLS and CDR2 YYNGEE. The CDR3 spans 15 residues. V lost 0 bases and J lost 7, with 11 bases in between. CDR3 in DNA: TGTGCCAGCAGCGTAGAAGACAGCTTAAATTCACCCCTCCACTTT. As protein: CASSVEDSLNSPLHF.

This clone occurred a few times. The V gene is TRBV5-1, the J gene TRBJ1-2; 7 nucleotides align to TRBD1. V lost 0 bases, J lost 6 bases, and 5 bases stayed unmatched. The CDR3 is 14 residues long. In germline, CDR1 is SGHRS, CDR2 YFSETQ. The CDR3 DNA follows: TGCGCCAGCAGCTTGGCACAGGGGACGAATGGCTACACCTTC. Translating it yields CASSLAQGTNGYTF.

The gene calls are TRBV10-2 and TRBJ1-1; D is ambiguous. The V gene's germline CDR1 is WSHSY and CDR2 SAAADI. This CDR3 region has 15 residues. Trimming cost V 7 bases and J 0 bases, with 15 bases left between them. CDR3 in DNA: TGCGCCAGCAATTATGCCGGGAACATGAACACTGAAGCTTTCTTT. This sequence encodes CASNYAGNMNTEAFF.

The J gene is TRBJ2-7, the V gene TRBV30; D remains unclear. The V gene lost 0 bases and the J gene lost 3 bases, with 9 bases spanning the gap. CDR1 and CDR2 from the germline V gene are GTSNPN and SVGIG (reference sequence). The CDR3 has 13 amino acids. The CDR3 spells CAWSVTQDYEQYF. The DNA for the CDR3 is TGTGCCTGGAGTGTAACCCAGGACTACGAGCAGTACTTC.

CDR3 nucleotides: TGTGCCAGCTCACCACCGATGGGATCCGAGCAGTACTTC. It encodes CASSPPMGSEQYF. The chain joins TRBV18 to TRBJ2-7; D is ambiguous. This CDR3 is built from 13 residues. The germline V gene encodes CDR1 KGHSH and CDR2 LQKENI. V shed 0 bases and J shed 6 bases, with 9 bases lying between them.

The V and J genes are TRBV6-5 and TRBJ1-4; no clear D. Germline values: CDR1 MNHEY, CDR2 SVGAGI. The CDR3 extends over 13 amino acids. V was trimmed by 0 bases and J by 5 bases, leaving 4 bases between them. The CDR3 region has the DNA TGTGCCAGCAGTTACTCGACCAATGAAAAACTGTTTTTT. Translation gives CASSYSTNEKLFF.

This chain connects TRBV7-3 to TRBJ2-7; 8 bases align to TRBD1. The CDR3 is 14 amino acids. CDR1 is SGHTA and CDR2 is FQGTGA in the germline V gene. V lost 7 bases and J lost 4; bases outside the gene matches: 9. For the CDR3, the DNA is TGTGCCAGCACCCGAGGACAGGGTCTTTACGAGCAGTACTTC. Protein product: CASTRGQGLYEQYF. The full variable domain, its missing parts supplied by reference TRBV7-3 and TRBJ2-7, is GAGVSQTPSNKVTEKGKYVELRCDPISGHTALYWYRQSLGQGPEFLIYFQGTGAADDSGLPNDRFFAVRPEGSVSTLKIQRTERGDSAVYLCASTRGQGLYEQYFGPGTRLTVT.

J is TRBJ1-2 and V is TRBV6-1, with D unresolved. From germline, CDR1 is MNHNS and CDR2 SASEGT. V lost 5 bases to trimming and J lost 7 bases, with 8 bases between them. The CDR3 totals 11 residues. This CDR3 is CASSYMIGYTF. The CDR3 coding sequence is TGTGCCAGCAGTTATATGATTGGCTACACCTTC.

This chain connects TRBV29-1 to TRBJ1-1; D is ambiguous. CDR1 SQVTM and CDR2 ANQGSEA come from the germline V gene. The V end was cut by 8 bases, the J end by 3 bases, with 10 bases between. There are 11 residues in the CDR3. CDR3 loop: CSSSRYTEAFF. CDR3 nucleotide sequence: TGCAGCTCTAGTCGTTACACTGAAGCTTTCTTT.

The rearrangement links TRBV19 to TRBJ1-2; D unresolved. Germline V lookup: CDR1 LNHDA, CDR2 SQIVND (reference sequence). The CDR3 is 15 residues long. Trimming cost V 3 bases and J 1 base, with 12 bases left between them. CDR3 bases: TGTGCCAGTAGTATCACTGGCGGCCTTAACTATGGCTACACCTTC. Its protein is CASSITGGLNYGYTF.

The rearrangement uses TRBV4-1 and TRBJ2-1; D gene unclear. The CDR3 consists of 15 residues. Germline V gene lookup returns CDR1 MGHRA and CDR2 YSYEKL. Trimming shortened V by 0 bases and J by 10 bases, and 16 bases separated the two germline ends. In DNA form, the CDR3 reads TGCGCCAGCAGCCAAGAGGCGTCCCGGAGACGGGAGCAGTTCTTC. It specifies CASSQEASRRREQFF.

The rearrangement uses TRBV6-6 and TRBJ1-5; 8 nucleotides align to TRBD1. This CDR3 spans 17 amino acids. V was pared by 5 bases and J by 0 bases, with 9 bases of the junction left unmatched. From germline, CDR1 is MNHNY and CDR2 SVGAGI (reference sequence). CDR3 nucleotide sequence: TGTGCCAGCAGTCGAATGGGGACAGGCGATAGCAATCAGCCCCAGCATTTT. Protein: CASSRMGTGDSNQPQHF.

CDR3 amino acids: CASERDSGETQYF. DNA for the CDR3: TGTGCCAGTGAGCGGGACAGCGGGGAGACCCAGTACTTC. The V call is TRBV2, the J call TRBJ2-5; D possibly matches TRBD1 or TRBD2 (7 bases each). Germline assignment: CDR1 SNHLY and CDR2 FYNNEI. V was cut by 9 bases and J by 5 bases, with 16 bases left in between. CDR3 length equals 13 residues.

The sample holds one count of this clone. The V call is TRBV9, the J call TRBJ2-3, with D unclear. In germline, CDR1 is SGDLS, CDR2 YYNGEE. Trimming cost V 3 bases and J 4 bases, with 12 bases left between them. This CDR3 has 14 residues. In DNA, the CDR3 is TGTGCCAGCAGCGCCCCCCCTGGTCCAGATACGCAGTATTTT. This translates into CASSAPPGPDTQYF.

The chain couples TRBV2 to TRBJ2-3; a weak D match, TRBD2 (6 bases). The CDR3 has 14 amino acids. CDR1 is SNHLY and CDR2 is FYNNEI in the germline V gene. The V and J ends lost 0 bases and 9 bases respectively, with 13 bases between them. CDR3 residues: CASSEALGTSTQYF. The CDR3, as DNA: TGTGCCAGCAGTGAAGCCCTCGGGACTTCCACGCAGTATTTT.

This clone has a single count. CDR3 DNA sequence: TGCAGCGTTGATCGTGCGGGAGGGCATTACAATGAGCAGTTCTTC. Translation: CSVDRAGGHYNEQFF. The V gene is TRBV29-1, the J gene TRBJ2-1; TRBD2 aligns across 9 bases. The J segment lost 4 bases and the V segment lost 3 bases, leaving 7 bases of the junction unmatched. There are 15 residues in the CDR3. Per germline, CDR1 SQVTM and CDR2 ANQGSEA.

The chain joins TRBV5-1 to TRBJ1-1; possible D gene TRBD1, 5 bases. The CDR3 spans 18 residues. Germline loops: CDR1 SGHRS, CDR2 YFSETQ. The ends were cut back, 2 bases at V and 5 bases at J, with 25 bases in the middle. Written as DNA, the CDR3 is TGCGCCAGCAGCTTATATTCCAGGGACGAGCTAGTAGGGACTGAAGCTTTCTTT. It codes for CASSLYSRDELVGTEAFF.

The genes are TRBV14 and TRBJ2-1; D gene ambiguous. The V gene's germline CDR1 is SGHDN and CDR2 FVKESK. Trimming cost V 3 bases and J 3 bases, with 6 bases left between them. The CDR3 covers 13 residues. The CDR3 nucleotides are TGTGCCAGCAGCCAGGGGTTCTACAATGAGCAGTTCTTC. Amino acids: CASSQGFYNEQFF.

The chain employs TRBV19 and TRBJ2-3, with no clear D. CDR1 is LNHDA, CDR2 SQIVND, per germline (reference sequence). The CDR3 is made up of 9 amino acids. Trimming pared 6 bases from V and 5 bases from J, leaving 0 bases between. The CDR3 coding sequence is TGTGCCAGTAGAGATACGCAGTATTTT. Translated: CASRDTQYF. Looking up the rest from reference TRBV19 and TRBJ2-3 gives the full variable domain: DGGITQSPKYLFRKEGQNVTLSCEQNLNHDAMYWYRQDPGQGLRLIYYSQIVNDFQKGDIAEGYSVSREKKESFPLTVTSAQKNPTAFYLCASRDTQYFGPGTRLTVL.